Shown below are 26 T cell receptor beta chains from a single sample sequenced in a study of blood T cell repertoires in COVID-19. Some clones are missing from TCRdb's copy, which holds only in-frame ones; the method was immunoSEQ multiplex PCR. In the table there are under 200,000 clones, approximately 80% of which are singletons. What was sequenced was peripheral blood. These receptors were obtained from a man in his 60s with acute or convalescent COVID-19.

The chain combines TRBV21-1 with TRBJ2-7; the table's D gene call, TRBD2, was not cross checked with the DNA. TRBV21-1 is given as a pseudogene. The CDR3 is made up of 15 amino acids. The CDR3 coding sequence is TGTGCCAGCAGCAAAGTAAAGATTAGCTCCTACGAGCAGTACTTC. This codes for CASSKVKISSYEQYF.

The V gene is TRBV2, the J gene TRBJ1-6, with D tentatively TRBD1 (6 bases). Deletions cut 6 bases from V and 4 bases from J, with 13 bases between. This CDR3 region has 15 residues. Germline CDR1 is SNHLY and CDR2 is FYNNEI. The CDR3 region has the DNA TGTGCCAGCAGGCCTCGGGACAAGTATAATTCACCCCTCCACTTT. Its translation is CASRPRDKYNSPLHF.

The V and J genes are TRBV4-3 and TRBJ1-2; tentative D call: TRBD1 (5 bases). The length of the CDR3 is 16 residues. Germline-derived CDR1 and CDR2 are LGHNA and YSLEER. V dropped 0 bases and J dropped 4 bases, with 15 bases sitting between them. CDR3 sequence: CASSQELATEFYGYTF. In nucleotides, the CDR3 is TGCGCCAGCAGCCAAGAGCTCGCGACAGAGTTCTATGGCTACACCTTC.

The chain's CDR3 is CASSARQGAYEQYF. CDR3 bases: TGTGCCAGCAGCGCCCGACAGGGGGCCTACGAGCAGTACTTC. The chain links TRBV11-1 to TRBJ2-7; 9 bases are a match to TRBD1. The CDR3 consists of 14 residues. Trimming at V came to 5 bases and at J to 2 bases, leaving 4 bases not matched to a gene. The germline V gene encodes CDR1 SGHAT and CDR2 FQDESV (reference sequence).

The V call is TRBV27, the J call TRBJ2-1; TRBD1 matches 7 bases. After removal of 1 base from V and 6 bases from J, the junction contained 12 bases not matched to a gene. CDR3 length: 17 residues. Germline lookup yields CDR1 MNHEY and CDR2 SMNVEV (reference sequence). The CDR3 DNA is TGTGCCAGCAGTTTATACTCCGGGACAGAGATACTCAATGAGCAGTTCTTC. Translating it yields CASSLYSGTEILNEQFF.

The V gene is TRBV11-2, the J gene TRBJ2-5; 7 nucleotides agree with TRBD2. Germline V gene lookup returns CDR1 SGHAT and CDR2 FQNNGV. J lost 7 bases, V lost 5 bases, and 7 bases had no gene match. This CDR3 comprises 13 residues. CDR3 protein: CASSIRLAGTQYF. Written as DNA, the CDR3 is TGTGCCAGCAGCATCCGACTAGCAGGGACCCAGTACTTC.

The genes are TRBV3-1 (or the pseudogene TRBV3-2) and TRBJ1-1; no firm D call. The CDR3 loop spans 14 amino acids. V gave up 0 bases and J gave up 3 bases, with 8 bases separating them. Per the germline V gene, CDR1 is LGHDT and CDR2 is YNNKEL (reference sequence). The CDR3 loop is CASSQDVRDTEAFF. CDR3 nucleotide sequence: TGTGCCAGCAGCCAAGACGTGAGGGACACTGAAGCTTTCTTT.

V usage is TRBV5-4 and J usage is TRBJ2-3; 14 bases match TRBD2. The V segment lost 3 bases and the J segment 13 bases; nucleotides outside the gene matches: 10. The CDR3 loop spans 15 amino acids. Germline CDR1 is SGHNT and CDR2 is YYREEE (reference sequence). CDR3 protein: CASSSGTSGGAPKYF. CDR3 in DNA: TGTGCCAGCAGCTCAGGGACTAGCGGGGGAGCCCCAAAGTATTTT.

The chain is built from TRBV5-8 and TRBJ2-3; 7 positions match TRBD2. This CDR3 region has 15 residues. CDR1 SGHTS and CDR2 YDEGEE come from the germline V gene. The J segment lost 2 bases and the V segment lost 4 bases, leaving 7 bases of the junction unmatched. In DNA, the CDR3 is TGTGCCAGCAGCGCGGGACTACCTGACACAGATACGCAGTATTTT. Amino acids: CASSAGLPDTDTQYF.

In its sample, this clone was seen once. The chain links TRBV9 to TRBJ1-1; 7 bases agree with TRBD1. This CDR3 has 15 amino acids. Losses at the gene ends were 0 bases for V and 0 bases for J; bases not matched to a gene: 2. Germline assignment: CDR1 SGDLS and CDR2 YYNGEE. CDR3: CASSVVDRVNTEAFF. The CDR3 DNA follows: TGTGCCAGCAGCGTAGTTGACAGGGTGAACACTGAAGCTTTCTTT.

The gene calls are TRBV6-5 and TRBJ1-5; D is ambiguous. V lost 5 bases, J lost 5 bases, and 13 bases lay in between. The CDR3 is 14 amino acids. In germline, CDR1 is MNHEY, CDR2 SVGAGI. The CDR3 sequence: CASSLNKDYQPQHF. The CDR3 DNA reads as TGTGCCAGCAGTCTTAACAAGGACTATCAGCCCCAGCATTTT.

The gene calls are TRBV5-6 and TRBJ1-1; 7 bases are shared with TRBD1. The CDR3 consists of 14 residues. Germline V gene sequence: CDR1 SGHDT, CDR2 YYEEEE. The junction had 7 bases not matched to a gene; V was cut back by 4 bases and J by 4 bases. The CDR3: CASSMGQISTEAFF. Written as DNA, the CDR3 is TGTGCCAGCAGCATGGGACAGATAAGCACTGAAGCTTTCTTT.

This sequence joins TRBV6-1 and TRBJ1-1; D ambiguous. CDR3 length: 13 amino acids. Germline V gene data show CDR1 as MNHNS and CDR2 as SASEGT. Deletions cut 2 bases from V and 8 bases from J, with 12 bases between. The CDR3 protein is CASSENGVGEAFF. CDR3 nucleotides: TGTGCCAGCAGTGAAAACGGGGTGGGGGAAGCTTTCTTT.

A few counts support this clone. The V call is TRBV7-3, the J call TRBJ1-1, with TRBD1 as a possible D gene (5 bases). CDR3 length equals 13 residues. V shed 7 bases and J shed 1 base, with 10 bases lying between them. Germline-derived CDR1 and CDR2 are SGHTA and FQGTGA. This CDR3 reads CASKLQGNTEAFF. CDR3 DNA: TGTGCCAGCAAGCTCCAGGGGAACACTGAAGCTTTCTTT.

The chain employs TRBV19 and TRBJ1-2; D might be TRBD1 (5 bases). Germline V gene data show CDR1 as LNHDA and CDR2 as SQIVND (reference sequence). The germline V and J ends were trimmed by 2 bases and 1 base, with 11 bases remaining between them. CDR3 size: 15 residues. The DNA of the CDR3 is TGTGCCAGTAGTATACAGGCGGGGGTTAACTATGGCTACACCTTC. It specifies CASSIQAGVNYGYTF.

The genes are TRBV5-6 and TRBJ1-6, with 8 bases fitting TRBD1. The junction had 9 bases not matched to a gene; V was cut back by 4 bases and J by 6 bases. Germline V lookup: CDR1 SGHDT, CDR2 YYEEEE. The CDR3 extends over 16 amino acids. The CDR3 reads CASSRQTGVSNSPLHF. CDR3 sequence (DNA): TGTGCCAGCAGCCGACAGACAGGGGTCTCTAATTCACCCCTCCACTTT.

This chain joins TRBV6-6 and TRBJ1-5; D not certain. Trimming pared 2 bases from V and 4 bases from J, leaving 12 bases between. Germline V CDR1 and CDR2: MNHNY, SVGAGI (reference sequence). The CDR3 is 15 amino acids. The CDR3 spells CASSYPPGGNQPQHF. CDR3 DNA: TGTGCCAGCAGTTACCCCCCCGGAGGGAATCAGCCCCAGCATTTT.

The rearrangement uses TRBV9 and TRBJ2-7, with D perhaps matching TRBD1 (5 bases). Germline-derived CDR1 and CDR2 are SGDLS and YYNGEE. The V gene lost 4 bases and the J gene lost 3 bases, with 11 bases spanning the gap. The CDR3 extends over 13 amino acids. The CDR3 loop is CASSPPRGYEQYF. As DNA, the CDR3 is TGTGCCAGCAGCCCACCTAGGGGCTACGAGCAGTACTTC.

The chain couples TRBV6-6 to TRBJ2-5; D gene unclear. CDR3 size: 12 residues. CDR1 MNHNY and CDR2 SVGAGI come from the germline V gene (reference sequence). Trimming cost V 8 bases and J 5 bases, with 12 bases left between them. The CDR3 nucleotides read TGTGCCAGCGATGCAGGCCGGGAGACCCAGTACTTC. Its protein is CASDAGRETQYF.

The count of this clone is one. The chain uses TRBV30 and TRBJ2-1; D unclear. V shed 1 base and J shed 6 bases, with 7 bases lying between them. Germline V CDR1 and CDR2: GTSNPN, SVGIG (reference sequence). The CDR3 extends over 12 amino acids. CDR3 nucleotides: TGTGCCTGGAGTGGAGGCAGCAATGAGCAGTTCTTC. Protein sequence: CAWSGGSNEQFF.

The chain carries TRBV7-9 and TRBJ1-2, with 8 bases matching TRBD1. The V gene end was trimmed by 4 bases and the J gene end by 4 bases; junction bases not matched to a gene: 5. The CDR3 sequence is 14 residues long. The germline CDR1 and CDR2 sequences are SEHNR and FQNEAQ (reference sequence). The DNA of the CDR3 is TGTGCCAGCAGCTCGGACAGGGAGGGCTATGGCTACACCTTC. This gives the protein CASSSDREGYGYTF. The whole variable domain, filled in from reference TRBV7-9 and TRBJ1-2, reads DTGVSQNPRHKITKRGQNVTFRCDPISEHNRLYWYRQTLGQGPEFLTYFQNEAQLEKSRLLSDRFSAERPKGSFSTLEIQRTEQGDSAMYLCASSSDREGYGYTFGSGTRLTVV.

The rearrangement uses TRBV7-2 and TRBJ1-5; perhaps TRBD1 as D (6 bases). Germline lookup yields CDR1 SGHTA and CDR2 FQGNSA. This CDR3 has 15 amino acids. The V gene lost 1 base and the J gene lost 7 bases, with 14 bases spanning the gap. CDR3 residues: CASSLELQGTQPQHF. The CDR3 DNA reads as TGTGCCAGCAGCTTAGAACTACAGGGCACCCAGCCCCAGCATTTT.

This clone came up a few times. The chain employs TRBV7-9 and TRBJ1-1; a possible D gene is TRBD1 (5 bases). Germline CDR1 is SEHNR and CDR2 is FQNEAQ (reference sequence). Trimming took 7 bases from V and 0 from J, leaving 15 bases between them. The CDR3 extends over 15 amino acids. The CDR3 DNA sequence: TGTGCCAGCATCCCCGCGGGGGGAATGAACACTGAAGCTTTCTTT. Its protein product is CASIPAGGMNTEAFF.

This chain uses TRBV4-1 with TRBJ2-7, with 8 bases aligning to TRBD1. In germline, CDR1 is MGHRA, CDR2 YSYEKL. The CDR3 contains 16 residues. Trimming took 0 bases from V and 5 from J; bases not matched to a gene: 9. The CDR3 reads CASSQDRTGKKNEQYF. The CDR3 DNA is TGCGCCAGCAGCCAAGACAGGACAGGGAAGAAGAACGAGCAGTACTTC.

The sample holds a few counts of this clone. J is TRBJ2-7 and V is TRBV7-8, with no clear D. This CDR3 has 15 residues. The ends were cut back, 4 bases at V and 0 bases at J, with 13 bases in the middle. Germline CDR1 is SGHVS and CDR2 is FQNEAQ. The chain's CDR3 is CASSSDGESSYEQYF. The CDR3 bases are TGTGCCAGCAGCTCCGACGGAGAGAGCTCCTACGAGCAGTACTTC.

The chain couples TRBV4-1 to TRBJ1-5, with D maybe TRBD1 (5 bases). The CDR3 length is 13 residues. V shed 0 bases and J shed 6 bases, with 6 bases lying between them. CDR1 and CDR2 (germline): MGHRA, YSYEKL. This chain's CDR3 is CASSQDQGQPQHF. CDR3 coding DNA: TGCGCCAGCAGCCAAGATCAGGGTCAGCCCCAGCATTTT.